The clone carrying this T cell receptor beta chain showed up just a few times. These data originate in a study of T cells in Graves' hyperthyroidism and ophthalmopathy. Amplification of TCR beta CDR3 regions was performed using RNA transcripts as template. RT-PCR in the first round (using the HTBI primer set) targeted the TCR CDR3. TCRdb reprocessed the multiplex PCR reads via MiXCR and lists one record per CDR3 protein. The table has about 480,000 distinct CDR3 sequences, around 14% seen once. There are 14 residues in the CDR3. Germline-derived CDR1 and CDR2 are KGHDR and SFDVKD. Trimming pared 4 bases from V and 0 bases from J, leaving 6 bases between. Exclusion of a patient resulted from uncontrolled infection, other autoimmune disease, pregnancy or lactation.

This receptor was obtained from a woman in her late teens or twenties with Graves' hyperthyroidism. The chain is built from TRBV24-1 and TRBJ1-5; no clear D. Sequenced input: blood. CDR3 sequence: CATSEEPSNQPQHF. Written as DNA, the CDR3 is TGTGCCACCAGTGAGGAACCTAGCAATCAGCCCCAGCATTTT.